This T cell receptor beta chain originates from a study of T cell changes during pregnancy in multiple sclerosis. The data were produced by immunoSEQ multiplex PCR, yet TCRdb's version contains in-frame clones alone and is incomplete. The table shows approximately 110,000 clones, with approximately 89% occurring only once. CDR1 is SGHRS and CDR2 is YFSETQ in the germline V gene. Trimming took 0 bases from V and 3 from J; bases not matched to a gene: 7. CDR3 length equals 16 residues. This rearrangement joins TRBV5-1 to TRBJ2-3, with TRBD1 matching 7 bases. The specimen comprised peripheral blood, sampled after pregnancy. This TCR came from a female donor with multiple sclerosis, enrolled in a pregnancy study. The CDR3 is CASSLAPPTGTDTQYF. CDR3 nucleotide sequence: TGCGCCAGCAGCTTGGCCCCACCGACAGGGACAGATACGCAGTATTTT.